The TCR beta chain described here comes from a study of T cell repertoires in cytomegalovirus infection. The CDR3 covers 15 residues. Concerning this clonotype itself: What it recognizes is unknown. A much larger clone is a single base away; this may be a read error.

TCRdb re-called the reads with MiXCR, one entry per CDR3 protein. Among 830,000 or so distinct CDR3 sequences listed, roughly 33% were seen once. The source is a human donor in good health (CMV status not recorded). Some clones in this sample may be carry-over from other donors' samples. This chain connects TRBV12-3 or TRBV12-4 to TRBJ2-2; TRBD2 is a possible D gene (7 bases). This specimen was cultured CD8+ T cells from PBMCs, taken from culture after CMV antigen stimulation. The DNA for the CDR3 is TGTGCCAGCAGTTTAGCGGGGGGGCCCACCGGGGTGCTGTTTTTT. Translation gives CASSLAGGPTGVLFF.